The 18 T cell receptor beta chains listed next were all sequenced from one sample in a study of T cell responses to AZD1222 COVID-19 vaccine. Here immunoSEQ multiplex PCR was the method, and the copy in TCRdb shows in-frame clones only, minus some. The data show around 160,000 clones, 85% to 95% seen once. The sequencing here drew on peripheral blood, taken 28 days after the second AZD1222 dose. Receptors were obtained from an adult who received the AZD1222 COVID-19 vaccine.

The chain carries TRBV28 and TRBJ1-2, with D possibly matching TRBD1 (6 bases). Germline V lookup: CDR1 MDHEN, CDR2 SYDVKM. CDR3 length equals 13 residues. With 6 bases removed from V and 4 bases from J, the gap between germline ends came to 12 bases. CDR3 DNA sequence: TGTGCCAGCAGCTCAGGACAGATCTATGGCTACACCTTC. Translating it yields CASSSGQIYGYTF.

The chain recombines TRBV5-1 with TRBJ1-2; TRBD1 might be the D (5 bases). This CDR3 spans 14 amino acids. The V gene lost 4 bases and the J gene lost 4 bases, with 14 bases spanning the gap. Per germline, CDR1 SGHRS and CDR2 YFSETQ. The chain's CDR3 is CASSLTPGGYGYTF. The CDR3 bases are TGCGCCAGCAGCCTAACCCCGGGGGGCTATGGCTACACCTTC.

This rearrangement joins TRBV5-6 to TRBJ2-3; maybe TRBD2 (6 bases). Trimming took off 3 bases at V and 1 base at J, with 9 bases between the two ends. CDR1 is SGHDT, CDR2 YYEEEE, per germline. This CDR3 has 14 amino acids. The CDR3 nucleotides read TGTGCCAGCAGCTCGCGGGGCGGCACAGATACGCAGTATTTT. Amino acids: CASSSRGGTDTQYF. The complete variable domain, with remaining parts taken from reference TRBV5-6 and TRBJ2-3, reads DAGVTQSPTHLIKTRGQQVTLRCSPKSGHDTVSWYQQALGQGPQFIFQYYEEEERQRGNFPDRFSGHQFPNYSSELNVNALLLGDSALYLCASSSRGGTDTQYFGPGTRLTVL.

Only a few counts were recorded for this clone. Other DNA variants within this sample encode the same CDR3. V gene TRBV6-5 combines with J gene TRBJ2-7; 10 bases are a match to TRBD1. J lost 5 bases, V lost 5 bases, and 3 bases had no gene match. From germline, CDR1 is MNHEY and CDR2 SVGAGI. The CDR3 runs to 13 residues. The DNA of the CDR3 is TGTGCCAGCAGTCCGGGACAGGGGAACGAGCAGTACTTC. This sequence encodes CASSPGQGNEQYF.

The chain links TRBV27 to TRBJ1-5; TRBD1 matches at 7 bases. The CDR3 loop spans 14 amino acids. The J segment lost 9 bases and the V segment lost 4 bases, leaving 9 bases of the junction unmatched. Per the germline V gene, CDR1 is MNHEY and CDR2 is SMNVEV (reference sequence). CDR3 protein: CASSSGQALGPQHF. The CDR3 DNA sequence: TGTGCCAGCAGTTCCGGACAGGCTCTAGGGCCCCAGCATTTT.

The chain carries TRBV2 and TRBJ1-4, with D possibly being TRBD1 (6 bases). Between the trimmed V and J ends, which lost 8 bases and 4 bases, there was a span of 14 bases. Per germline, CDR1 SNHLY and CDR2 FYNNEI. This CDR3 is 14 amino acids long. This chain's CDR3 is CASAEGGDNEKLFF. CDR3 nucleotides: TGTGCCAGCGCAGAAGGGGGGGATAATGAAAAACTGTTTTTT.

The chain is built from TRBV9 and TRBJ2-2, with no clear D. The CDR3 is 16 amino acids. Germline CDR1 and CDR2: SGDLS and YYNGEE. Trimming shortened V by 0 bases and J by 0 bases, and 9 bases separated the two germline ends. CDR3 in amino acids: CASSVGSGANTGELFF. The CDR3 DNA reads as TGTGCCAGCAGCGTAGGTTCGGGCGCGAACACCGGGGAGCTGTTTTTT.

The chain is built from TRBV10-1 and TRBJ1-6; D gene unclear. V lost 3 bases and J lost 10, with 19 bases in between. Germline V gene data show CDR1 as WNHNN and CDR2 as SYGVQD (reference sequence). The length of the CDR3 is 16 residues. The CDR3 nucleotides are TGCGCCAGCAGTGATGCCGTTGCTACTTTTAGGTCACCCCTCCACTTT. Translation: CASSDAVATFRSPLHF.

The CDR3 spells CASSSGTGEDYGYTF. The CDR3 coding sequence is TGTGCCAGCAGTTCGGGGACAGGGGAAGACTATGGCTACACCTTC. The V call is TRBV28, the J call TRBJ1-2; TRBD1 agrees at 10 bases. CDR3 length: 15 residues. After removal of 4 bases from V and 3 bases from J, the junction contained 5 bases not matched to a gene. Germline CDR1 MDHEN, CDR2 SYDVKM.

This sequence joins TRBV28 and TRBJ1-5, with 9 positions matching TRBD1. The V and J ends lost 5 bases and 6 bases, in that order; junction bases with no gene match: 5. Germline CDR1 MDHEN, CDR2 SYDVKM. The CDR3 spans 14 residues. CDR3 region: CASSATGGGQPQHF. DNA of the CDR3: TGTGCCAGCAGTGCTACAGGGGGCGGTCAGCCCCAGCATTTT.

The CDR3 here is CASSLEGHSNQPQHF. The CDR3 DNA follows: TGTGCCAGCAGCCTCGAGGGGCATAGCAATCAGCCCCAGCATTTT. The rearrangement links TRBV2 to TRBJ1-5; D may be TRBD1 (5 bases). V lost 6 bases and J lost 0, with 12 bases in between. CDR3 size: 15 residues. Germline V lookup: CDR1 SNHLY, CDR2 FYNNEI.

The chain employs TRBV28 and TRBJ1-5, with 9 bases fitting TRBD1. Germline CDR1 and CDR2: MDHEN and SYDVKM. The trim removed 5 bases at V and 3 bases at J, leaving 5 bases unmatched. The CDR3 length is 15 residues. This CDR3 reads CASSPGQGFNQPQHF. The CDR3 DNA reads TGTGCCAGCAGTCCTGGACAGGGGTTCAATCAGCCCCAGCATTTT. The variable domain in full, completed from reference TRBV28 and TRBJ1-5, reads DVKVTQSSRYLVKRTGEKVFLECVQDMDHENMFWYRQDPGLGLRLIYFSYDVKMKEKGDIPEGYSVSREKKERFSLILESASTNQTSMYLCASSPGQGFNQPQHFGDGTRLSIL.

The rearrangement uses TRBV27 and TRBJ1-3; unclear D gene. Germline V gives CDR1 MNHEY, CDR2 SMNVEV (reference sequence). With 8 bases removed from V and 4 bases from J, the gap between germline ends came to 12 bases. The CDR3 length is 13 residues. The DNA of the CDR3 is TGTGCCAGCCCAACTCAGAAAGGAAACACCATATATTTT. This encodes CASPTQKGNTIYF.

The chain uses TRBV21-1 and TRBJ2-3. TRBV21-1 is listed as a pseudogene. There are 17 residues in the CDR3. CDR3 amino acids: CASSSVPPQGELDTQYF. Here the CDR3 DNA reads TGTGCCAGCAGCTCGGTTCCGCCCCAGGGAGAACTAGATACGCAGTATTTT.

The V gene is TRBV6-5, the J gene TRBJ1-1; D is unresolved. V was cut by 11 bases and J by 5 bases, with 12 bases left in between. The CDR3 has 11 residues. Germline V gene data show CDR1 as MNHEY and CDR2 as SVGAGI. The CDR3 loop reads CAVMAGTEAFF. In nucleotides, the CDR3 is TGTGCCGTAATGGCGGGAACTGAAGCTTTCTTT.

The CDR3 region has the DNA TGTGCCAGCAGCTTAGGCGGGAGGGATGGCCCCGAGCAGTACTTC. Translating it yields CASSLGGRDGPEQYF. The chain employs TRBV7-9 and TRBJ2-7; 9 bases are shared with TRBD2. V gave up 1 base and J gave up 6 bases; unmatched junction bases: 7. The germline V gene encodes CDR1 SEHNR and CDR2 FQNEAQ (reference sequence). CDR3 length equals 15 residues.

The DNA of the CDR3 is TGTGCCAGCTCACCGCGAGGGGGCCCCGCAACTAATGAAAAACTGTTTTTT. Translating gives CASSPRGGPATNEKLFF. The J gene is TRBJ1-4, the V gene TRBV18; 7 positions match TRBD1. The CDR3 extends over 17 amino acids. Germline loops: CDR1 KGHSH, CDR2 LQKENI. V was pared by 3 bases and J by 0 bases, with 7 bases of the junction left unmatched.

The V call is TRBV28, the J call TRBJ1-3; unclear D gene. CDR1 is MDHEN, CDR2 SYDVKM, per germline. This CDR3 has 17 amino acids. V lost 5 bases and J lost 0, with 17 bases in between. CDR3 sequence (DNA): TGTGCCAGCAGTCCCCCAATCGGCTGGACCTCTGGAAACACCATATATTTT. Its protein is CASSPPIGWTSGNTIYF.